Described below is a single T cell receptor (beta chain) sequence and its context. Only in-frame clones appear in the TCRdb table, and some are missing; sequencing was by immunoSEQ multiplex PCR. The sample carries roughly 150,000 clones, less than 80% recorded once. This sample is drawn from a study of blood T cell repertoires in COVID-19. This CDR3 region has 15 residues. V was pared by 0 bases and J by 4 bases, with 13 bases between. Germline loops: CDR1 SEHNR, CDR2 FQNEAQ (reference sequence). The sample consisted of PBMCs or T cells enriched from blood (not recorded which). The chain employs TRBV7-9 and TRBJ2-7, with D possibly being TRBD2 (5 bases). The receptor comes from a woman aged 70-85 years in a cohort exposed to, infected with or recovered from COVID-19 (not recorded which). The DNA of the CDR3 is TGTGCCAGCAGCTTAGCTAGCGCCTTTGGGTACGAGCAGTACTTC. This gives the protein CASSLASAFGYEQYF. The full variable domain, completed using reference TRBV7-9 and TRBJ2-7, is DTGVSQNPRHKITKRGQNVTFRCDPISEHNRLYWYRQTLGQGPEFLTYFQNEAQLEKSRLLSDRFSAERPKGSFSTLEIQRTEQGDSAMYLCASSLASAFGYEQYFGPGTRLTVT.